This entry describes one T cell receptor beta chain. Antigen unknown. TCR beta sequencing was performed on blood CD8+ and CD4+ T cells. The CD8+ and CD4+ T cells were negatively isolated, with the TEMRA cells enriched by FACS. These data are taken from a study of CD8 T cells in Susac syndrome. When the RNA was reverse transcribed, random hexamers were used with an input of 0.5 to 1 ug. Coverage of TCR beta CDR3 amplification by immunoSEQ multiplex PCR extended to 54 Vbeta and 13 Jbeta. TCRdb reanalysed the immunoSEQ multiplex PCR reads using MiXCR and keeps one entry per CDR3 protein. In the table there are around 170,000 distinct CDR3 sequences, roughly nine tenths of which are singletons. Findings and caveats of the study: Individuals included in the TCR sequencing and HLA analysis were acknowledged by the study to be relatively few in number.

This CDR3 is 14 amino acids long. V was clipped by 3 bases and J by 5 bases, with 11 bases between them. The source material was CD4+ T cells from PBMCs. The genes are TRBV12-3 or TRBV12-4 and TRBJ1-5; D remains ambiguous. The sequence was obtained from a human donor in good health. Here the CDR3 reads CASSFLTRDQPQHF. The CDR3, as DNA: TGTGCCAGCAGTTTCTTGACTCGAGATCAGCCCCAGCATTTT.